This T cell receptor beta chain derives from a study of T cell responses to AZD1222 COVID-19 vaccine. J was trimmed by 5 bases and V by 5 bases; bases with no gene match: 8. CDR1 and CDR2 from the germline V gene are MNHEY and SVGAGI. The CDR3 is 15 amino acids. Assay used: immunoSEQ multiplex PCR; TCRdb lists only in-frame clones, some missing. The data hold 150,000 to 200,000 clones, with approximately 91% observed a single time. The sequence was obtained from an adult who received the AZD1222 COVID-19 vaccine. The specimen comprised peripheral blood, sampled 28 days after the second AZD1222 dose. The chain combines TRBV6-5 with TRBJ2-2; 7 positions match TRBD1. The CDR3 region is CASSRRQGGTGELFF. DNA of the CDR3: TGTGCCAGCAGTAGAAGACAGGGTGGGACCGGGGAGCTGTTTTTT.